This entry lists 16 T cell receptor beta chains sequenced from one sample in a study of post-analysis software for immune sequencing data. Libraries were made from TCR beta cDNA, and they carried unique molecular identifiers. TCRdb fed the PCR reads into MiXCR, producing one record per CDR3 protein. The repertoire includes about half a million distinct CDR3 sequences, around 40% of them detected once, and 12% sits in the top ten. These receptors have no identified antigens. Broader study findings: Five TRBV segments appeared more often in patients than in controls, and TRBV5-6, TRBV5-1 and TRBV20-1 were among these.

Specimen: blood. The receptors come from a girl aged 5 to 17 with multiple sclerosis.

This clonotype was detected a few times. V gene TRBV4-3 combines with J gene TRBJ2-3, with 7 bases identical to TRBD2. With V trimmed by 0 bases and J by 1 base, 7 bases remained unmatched. From germline, CDR1 is LGHNA and CDR2 YSLEER. The CDR3 loop spans 17 amino acids. In DNA, the CDR3 is TGCGCCAGCAGCCAAGAAAGGAGCGGGATACGCACAGATACGCAGTATTTT. Protein: CASSQERSGIRTDTQYF.

J is TRBJ2-3 and V is TRBV20-1, with TRBD2 matching over 8 bases. Germline CDR1 reads DFQATT; CDR2 reads SNEGSKA (reference sequence). The CDR3 has 14 amino acids. V lost 3 bases to trimming and J lost 4 bases; unmatched junction nucleotides: 6. CDR3 protein: CSASRSGGADTQYF. The CDR3 DNA sequence: TGCAGTGCTAGCCGCTCGGGAGGGGCAGATACGCAGTATTTT.

In its sample, this clonotype was seen a few times. A much bigger clone sits one base away, suggesting this may be a read error. The J gene is TRBJ2-1, the V gene TRBV7-2, with 11 bases lining up with TRBD2. V lost 5 bases, J lost 5 bases, and 5 bases stayed unmatched. The CDR3 covers 15 residues. Germline V CDR1 and CDR2: SGHTA, FQGNSA. The CDR3 loop is CASSAGTSGHNEQFF. The CDR3 DNA reads TGTGCCAGCAGCGCAGGGACTAGCGGCCACAATGAGCAGTTCTTC.

This clonotype has just a few counts. The J gene is TRBJ1-2, the V gene TRBV7-2; D is unresolved. CDR1 and CDR2 (germline): SGHTA, FQGNSA. The CDR3 has 14 residues. V was pared by 6 bases and J by 8 bases, with 19 bases between. DNA for the CDR3: TGTGCCAGCAGAAGAGGAGGCGGTTTTGGGGGCTACACCTTC. As protein: CASRRGGGFGGYTF.

This clonotype has just a few counts. DNA of the CDR3: TGTGCCAGCAGCCAAGTGACGGGAGGGCCGTCCGAGACCCAGTACTTC. It is translated as CASSQVTGGPSETQYF. This chain connects TRBV4-2 to TRBJ2-5, with 8 bases fitting TRBD2. This CDR3 spans 16 amino acids. Germline loops: CDR1 LGHNA, CDR2 YNFKEQ. The V and J ends lost 1 base and 5 bases, in that order; junction bases with no gene match: 9.

V usage is TRBV20-1 and J usage is TRBJ2-3; 8 bases are shared with TRBD1. The CDR3 has 16 residues. In germline, CDR1 is DFQATT, CDR2 SNEGSKA (reference sequence). The V segment lost 3 bases and the J segment 3 bases; nucleotides outside the gene matches: 11. DNA for the CDR3: TGCAGTGCTAGTATTTGGCGACAGGGGTTTACAGATACGCAGTATTTT. Its protein product is CSASIWRQGFTDTQYF.

The chain has TRBV12-3 or TRBV12-4 and TRBJ2-1, with D possibly being TRBD1 (6 bases). V was shortened by 4 bases and J by 7 bases, with 8 bases between the two germline ends. This CDR3 spans 12 amino acids. Written as DNA, the CDR3 is TGTGCCAGCAGTTGGGGGCGGAATGAGCAGTTCTTC. This gives the protein CASSWGRNEQFF.

The V and J genes are TRBV2 and TRBJ2-7; 12 nucleotides agree with TRBD2. Unmatched junction bases numbered 11, after V lost 6 bases and J lost 8 bases. CDR1 SNHLY and CDR2 FYNNEI come from the germline V gene. The CDR3 is 15 residues long. The CDR3: CASRVTSGSANQQYF. The DNA for the CDR3 is TGTGCCAGCAGGGTGACTAGCGGGAGTGCCAATCAGCAGTACTTC.

This clonotype showed up just a few times. The chain is built from TRBV20-1 and TRBJ2-1; tentatively, D is TRBD1 (5 bases). Trimming shortened V by 6 bases and J by 2 bases, and 14 bases separated the two germline ends. CDR1 and CDR2 (germline): DFQATT, SNEGSKA (reference sequence). The CDR3 is 14 amino acids. The CDR3 coding sequence is TGCAGTGCCCCTCCTTCAGGGACCTACAATGAGCAGTTCTTC. Its translation is CSAPPSGTYNEQFF.

This clonotype showed up just a few times. V is TRBV4-1 and J is TRBJ2-7; D perhaps matches TRBD2 (5 bases). The CDR3 loop spans 13 amino acids. V lost 2 bases and J lost 4, with 9 bases in between. CDR1 and CDR2 from the germline V gene are MGHRA and YSYEKL. The CDR3 DNA is TGCGCCAGCAGCCAAATCAGGACTTACGAGCAGTACTTC. It encodes CASSQIRTYEQYF.

The V call is TRBV20-1, the J call TRBJ2-5; D might be TRBD1 or TRBD2, each matching 5 bases. The CDR3 is 15 residues long. V lost 0 bases and J 5 bases, leaving 16 bases between the germline ends. Germline V gene lookup returns CDR1 DFQATT and CDR2 SNEGSKA (reference sequence). The CDR3: CSARDGGRRSETQYF. CDR3 nucleotides: TGCAGTGCTAGAGATGGGGGTAGAAGATCTGAGACCCAGTACTTC.

This clonotype was seen at least ten times. One junction end does not reproduce the germline sequence, and a read error may be involved. The chain joins TRBV2 to TRBJ1-2; TRBD1 aligns across 7 bases. CDR1 and CDR2 from the germline V gene are SNHLY and FYNNEI. The CDR3 contains 14 residues. Written as DNA, the CDR3 is TGCGCCAGCAGCTTGGGACAGACTAACTATGGCTACACCTTC. It translates to CASSLGQTNYGYTF.

The chain is built from TRBV3-1 and TRBJ2-1; D is ambiguous. V lost 3 bases to trimming and J lost 9 bases, with 9 bases between them. Germline loops: CDR1 LGHDT, CDR2 YNNKEL (reference sequence). CDR3 length equals 12 residues. In nucleotides, the CDR3 is TGTGCCAGCAGCCAGCCAAGCACTGAGCAGTTCTTC. Protein product: CASSQPSTEQFF.

The J gene is TRBJ2-7, the V gene TRBV28, with D possibly TRBD2 on 6 matching bases. This CDR3 is built from 15 residues. In germline, CDR1 is MDHEN, CDR2 SYDVKM. V lost 7 bases, J lost 2 bases, and 18 bases lay in between. Here the CDR3 DNA reads TGTGCCAGCACCACCGGGCTAGCGTCAACCTACGAGCAGTACTTC. This encodes CASTTGLASTYEQYF. Full variable domain (rest looked up from reference TRBV28 and TRBJ2-7): DVKVTQSSRYLVKRTGEKVFLECVQDMDHENMFWYRQDPGLGLRLIYFSYDVKMKEKGDIPEGYSVSREKKERFSLILESASTNQTSMYLCASTTGLASTYEQYFGPGTRLTVT.

The CDR3 reads CSARDRPFSYEQYF. CDR3 DNA: TGCAGCGCCCGGGACAGGCCCTTCTCCTACGAGCAGTACTTC. The chain joins TRBV29-1 to TRBJ2-7, with 8 bases fitting TRBD1. V was clipped by 7 bases and J by 0 bases; unmatched bases: 8. The CDR3 totals 14 residues. The V gene's germline CDR1 is SQVTM and CDR2 ANQGSEA.

This chain connects TRBV24-1 to TRBJ2-5; 8 bases align to TRBD2. The CDR3 runs 15 residues. Germline V gene data show CDR1 as KGHDR and CDR2 as SFDVKD. V lost 9 bases and J lost 5; bases outside the gene matches: 13. The CDR3 protein is CATEQAGGRGETQYF. CDR3 coding DNA: TGTGCCACCGAGCAGGCGGGGGGTCGGGGGGAGACCCAGTACTTC.